These 5 T cell receptor beta chains were sequenced from one sample in a study of T cells in Graves' hyperthyroidism and ophthalmopathy. TCR beta CDR3 regions were amplified from RNA transcripts. HTBI primers were used for first-round RT-PCR of the TCR CDR3. From the multiplex PCR reads, TCRdb called clonotypes with MiXCR, one entry per CDR3 protein. The sample holds about 370,000 distinct CDR3 sequences, nearly 15% seen once. Sequenced sample: blood. The receptors stem from a woman between 55 and 75 years old with Graves' ophthalmopathy.

This clonotype was seen ten or more times. V gene TRBV28 combines with J gene TRBJ2-1; D assignment may be TRBD1 or TRBD2 (5 bases each). In germline, CDR1 is MDHEN, CDR2 SYDVKM. The V end was cut by 6 bases, the J end by 3 bases, with 15 bases between. This CDR3 spans 15 amino acids. As DNA, the CDR3 is TGTGCCAGCAGCCAGAGGGGAAACATCTACAATGAGCAGTTCTTC. This encodes CASSQRGNIYNEQFF.

The genes are TRBV7-2 and TRBJ2-1, with 10 bases lining up with TRBD2. The CDR3 is made up of 17 amino acids. V gave up 1 base and J gave up 4 bases; unmatched junction bases: 7. Germline loops: CDR1 SGHTA, CDR2 FQGNSA. DNA of the CDR3: TGTGCCAGCAGCTTAGATCGACTAGCGGGCCTTTACAATGAGCAGTTCTTC. This translates into CASSLDRLAGLYNEQFF.

DNA of the CDR3: TGTGCCAGCAGCCAAGCTAGCGGGAGTTCCAATGAGCAGTTCTTC. This gives the protein CASSQASGSSNEQFF. V is TRBV3-1 and J is TRBJ2-1; 10 positions match TRBD2. The CDR3 consists of 15 residues. Germline V lookup: CDR1 LGHDT, CDR2 YNNKEL (reference sequence). J was trimmed by 6 bases and V by 1 base; bases with no gene match: 3.

On this clonotype itself: A much larger clone lies a single base off, so this may be a read error. This rearrangement joins TRBV12-3 or TRBV12-4 to TRBJ2-3; no definite D call. The CDR3 is made up of 13 amino acids. With 6 bases removed from V and 2 bases from J, the gap between germline ends came to 9 bases. CDR3 DNA: TGTGCCAGCAGCCAGGCAGCCACAGATACGCAGTATTTT. Its protein product is CASSQAATDTQYF.

This clonotype came up many times. The V gene is TRBV28, the J gene TRBJ1-1; possible D gene TRBD1, 5 bases. This CDR3 region has 13 residues. V lost 7 bases and J 8 bases, leaving 17 bases between the germline ends. Germline values: CDR1 MDHEN, CDR2 SYDVKM. CDR3 in DNA: TGTGCCAGCATCACTTCCGGGACTTGGGAAGCTTTCTTT. Residues: CASITSGTWEAFF. The variable domain in full, with the rest retrieved from reference TRBV28 and TRBJ1-1, is DVKVTQSSRYLVKRTGEKVFLECVQDMDHENMFWYRQDPGLGLRLIYFSYDVKMKEKGDIPEGYSVSREKKERFSLILESASTNQTSMYLCASITSGTWEAFFGQGTRLTVV.